This T cell receptor beta chain was profiled in a study of cytomegalovirus exposure and HLA in healthy donors. This CDR3 is built from 19 residues. Unmatched junction bases numbered 12, after V lost 2 bases and J lost 4 bases. CDR1 and CDR2 (germline): SEHNR, FQNEAQ (reference sequence). With 60 Vbeta and 13 Jbeta primers, the PCR was carried out. Using immunoSEQ multiplex PCR, the repertoire was profiled, and TCRdb retains in-frame clones only, with some absent. The sample has more than 130,000 clones; 80% are singletons. This clone has a handful of counts. The sequenced sample was PBMCs. The clonotype was recovered from a man in his forties or fifties in good health and CMV-seropositive. V is TRBV7-9 and J is TRBJ2-1; 12 positions match TRBD2. DNA of the CDR3: TGTGCCAGCAGCTTAACGGCAGGATCACTAGCGGGGGGTTACAATGAGCAGTTCTTC. Protein: CASSLTAGSLAGGYNEQFF.